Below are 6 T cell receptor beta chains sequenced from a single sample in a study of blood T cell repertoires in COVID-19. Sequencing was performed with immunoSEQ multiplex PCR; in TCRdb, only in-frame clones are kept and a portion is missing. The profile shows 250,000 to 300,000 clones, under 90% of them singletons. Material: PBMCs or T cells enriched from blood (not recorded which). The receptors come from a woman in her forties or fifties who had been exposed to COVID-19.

CDR3 sequence: CSVNWQGNTGELFF. DNA for the CDR3: TGCAGCGTTAACTGGCAGGGGAACACCGGGGAGCTGTTTTTT. The rearrangement joins TRBV29-1 to TRBJ2-2; D may be TRBD1 (5 bases). Germline CDR1 SQVTM, CDR2 ANQGSEA. Trimming cost V 5 bases and J 1 base, with 11 bases left between them. The CDR3 runs 14 residues.

The CDR3 DNA reads TGTGCCAGCAGGGCTAGCGGGGGGTCTTTAGAGACCCAGTACTTC. Translating it yields CASRASGGSLETQYF. The genes are TRBV6-5 and TRBJ2-5, with 11 bases identical to TRBD2. Germline loops: CDR1 MNHEY, CDR2 SVGAGI. There are 15 residues in the CDR3. The V gene end was trimmed by 6 bases and the J gene end by 4 bases; junction bases not matched to a gene: 7.

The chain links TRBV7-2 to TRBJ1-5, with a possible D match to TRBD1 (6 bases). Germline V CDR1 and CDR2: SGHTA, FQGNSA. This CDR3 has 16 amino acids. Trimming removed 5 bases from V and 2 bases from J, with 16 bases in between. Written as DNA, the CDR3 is TGTGCCAGCAGCCCCGGGGGGGGCAGAGGCAATCAGCCCCAGCATTTT. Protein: CASSPGGGRGNQPQHF.

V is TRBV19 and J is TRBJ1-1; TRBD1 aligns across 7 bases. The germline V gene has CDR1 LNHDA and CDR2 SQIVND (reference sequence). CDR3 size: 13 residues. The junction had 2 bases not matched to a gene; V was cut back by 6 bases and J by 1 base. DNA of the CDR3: TGTGCCAGTAGGCGGACAGGGAACACTGAAGCTTTCTTT. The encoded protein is CASRRTGNTEAFF.

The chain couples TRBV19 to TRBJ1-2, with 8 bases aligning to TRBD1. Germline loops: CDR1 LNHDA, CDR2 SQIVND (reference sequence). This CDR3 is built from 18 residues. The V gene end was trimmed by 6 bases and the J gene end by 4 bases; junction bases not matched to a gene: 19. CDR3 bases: TGTGCCAGTAGCCTACGACAGGGGACTAAGGACAGGCCCTATGGCTACACCTTC. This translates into CASSLRQGTKDRPYGYTF.

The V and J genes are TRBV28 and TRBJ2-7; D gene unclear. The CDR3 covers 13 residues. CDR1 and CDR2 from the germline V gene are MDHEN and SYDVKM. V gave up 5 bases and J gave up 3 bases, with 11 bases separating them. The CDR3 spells CASSHSISYEQYF. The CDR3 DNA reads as TGTGCCAGCAGTCACAGTATAAGCTACGAGCAGTACTTC.